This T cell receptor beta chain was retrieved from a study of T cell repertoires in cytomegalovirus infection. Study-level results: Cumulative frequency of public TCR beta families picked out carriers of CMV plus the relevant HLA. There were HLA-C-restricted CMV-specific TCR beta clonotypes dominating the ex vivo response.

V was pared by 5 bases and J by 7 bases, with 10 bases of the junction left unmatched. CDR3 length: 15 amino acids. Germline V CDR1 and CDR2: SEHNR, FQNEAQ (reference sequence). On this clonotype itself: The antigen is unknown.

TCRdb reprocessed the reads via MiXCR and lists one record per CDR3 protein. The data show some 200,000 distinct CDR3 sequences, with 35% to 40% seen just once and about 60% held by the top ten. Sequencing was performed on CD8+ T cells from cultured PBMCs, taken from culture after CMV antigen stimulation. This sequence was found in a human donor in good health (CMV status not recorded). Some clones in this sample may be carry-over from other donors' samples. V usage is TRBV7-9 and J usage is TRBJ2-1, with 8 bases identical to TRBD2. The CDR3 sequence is CASSAREGRENEQFF. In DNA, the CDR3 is TGTGCCAGCAGCGCCCGGGAGGGCCGGGAGAATGAGCAGTTCTTC. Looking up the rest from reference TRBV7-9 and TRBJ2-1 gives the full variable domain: DTGVSQNPRHKITKRGQNVTFRCDPISEHNRLYWYRQTLGQGPEFLTYFQNEAQLEKSRLLSDRFSAERPKGSFSTLEIQRTEQGDSAMYLCASSAREGRENEQFFGPGTRLTVL.